This T cell receptor beta chain was observed in a study of spatial heterogeneity in lung cancer. General study findings and limits: Tumors with more nonsynonymous mutations had more expanded intratumoral alpha and beta TCRs. Approximate estimated coverage of tumor T cells amounted to approximately 6.8% for alpha and approximately 12% for beta chains.

Time point indicated: sample taken at primary tumor resection. Donation came from roughly 72 patients with untreated early-stage non-small cell lung cancer. Whole RNA came from tumor, nontumor lung or frozen PBMC and was sequenced without being sorted. This clonotype came up a few times. What it recognizes is unknown. TCRdb processed the 5' RACE reads anew with MiXCR; each CDR3 protein has one entry. In the table there are about 28,000 distinct CDR3 sequences, about 7% of which are singletons. In germline, CDR1 is DFQATT, CDR2 SNEGSKA (reference sequence). CDR3 size: 15 residues. The V end was cut by 6 bases, the J end by 1 base, with 16 bases between.

The receptor comes from a male donor with early-stage non-small cell lung cancer. Sequencing used lung tumor tissue, obtained at surgery. This chain connects TRBV20-1 to TRBJ2-4; D could derive from TRBD1 or TRBD2 (6 bases each). CDR3: CSAERAGGAKNIQYF. In DNA form, the CDR3 reads TGCAGTGCGGAGAGGGCCGGGGGCGCCAAAAACATTCAGTACTTC.